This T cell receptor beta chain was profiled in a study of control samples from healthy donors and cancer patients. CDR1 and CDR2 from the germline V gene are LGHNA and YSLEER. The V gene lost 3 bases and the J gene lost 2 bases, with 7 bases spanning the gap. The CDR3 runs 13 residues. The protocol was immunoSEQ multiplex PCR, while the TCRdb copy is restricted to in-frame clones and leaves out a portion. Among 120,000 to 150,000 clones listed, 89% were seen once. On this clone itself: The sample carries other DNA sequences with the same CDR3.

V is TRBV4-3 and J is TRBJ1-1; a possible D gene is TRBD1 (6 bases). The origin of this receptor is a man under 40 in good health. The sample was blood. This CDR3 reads CASSQTGNTEAFF. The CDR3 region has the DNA TGCGCCAGCAGCCAGACAGGTAACACTGAAGCTTTCTTT.